Here is one T cell receptor beta chain with its context. No antigen is known for it. The method was immunoSEQ multiplex PCR; TCRdb's version includes in-frame clones alone and lacks a portion of them. The sample shows 150,000 or so clones, 90% to 95% of them seen only once. This sample was taken from a study of T cell responses to AZD1222 COVID-19 vaccine. Study-wide findings and caveats: The sample set comprised mostly white British donors with more females, and clonal diversity was possibly underestimated.

Germline assignment: CDR1 SEHNR and CDR2 FQNEAQ (reference sequence). The CDR3 length is 13 residues. V dropped 4 bases and J dropped 8; count of bases not matched to a gene: 4. The V gene is TRBV7-9, the J gene TRBJ2-1; 8 nucleotides align to TRBD2. The TCR sequence derives from an adult in good health. Sample: peripheral blood, taken on day 0 of AZD1222 vaccination. The DNA for the CDR3 is TGTGCCAGCAGCTCAGCGGGGGTGGATGAGCAGTTCTTC. This translates into CASSSAGVDEQFF.